The present T cell receptor beta chain was sequenced within a study of shared clonotypes between healthy human individuals. About the research overall: Per-donor plates numbered three CD4 naive, three CD4 memory, two CD8 naive and one CD8 memory. Study-level results: Naive CD4 clonotype sharing across several donors was 4% to 5.5%.

This clone was observed once. Its antigen is currently unknown. Under the authors' procedure: Junction-only sequences without quality scores came from ImmunoSEQ, so filtering differed. Data came from immunoSEQ multiplex PCR; TCRdb stores just in-frame clones and leaves some out. The D gene and trimming were derived from the DNA, and the V and J assignments and clone size from that table. Here the sample spans some 2 million clones, 95% being singletons. Every contributor of samples was a Caucasian grown-up residing in Nashville, Tennessee. V lost 4 bases and J lost 5, with 5 bases in between. The CDR3 consists of 11 residues. Germline CDR1 reads KGHSH; CDR2 reads LQKENI.

The rearrangement joins TRBV18 to TRBJ2-5; D is unresolved. This TCR came from a man between 18 and 29 years old in good health. The sequencing input was naive CD4+ T cells sorted from blood. Subset in this sample: CD45RA+ positively selected. For the CDR3, the DNA is TGTGCCAGCTCACAAGCTGAGACCCAGTACTTC. This encodes CASSQAETQYF.